This T cell receptor (beta chain) was retrieved from a study of technical replicates of blood from a handful of donors (TCRdb year 2017). There are 12 amino acids in the CDR3, from cysteine to phenylalanine inclusive. The read is trimmed to its CDR3 DNA, 36 bases read in frame from base 1. V is shortened by 0 bases, J by 7 bases, and the region joining them spans 8 bases. The CDR1 and CDR2 encoded by the germline V gene are SGHRS and YFSETQ. Libraries were constructed by the immunoSEQ multiplex PCR assay. As stored in TCRdb, this immuneACCESS dataset retains in-frame rearrangements with V and J assigned. A fraction of the clones does not appear; measured against another copy, unresolved V genes explain less than half of the discrepancy, and the remainder lacks a known reason. The table for this sample lists 55,000 to 75,000 clones; roughly 91% of them were counted only once. Approximately 3.9% of the sample is taken by the ten largest.

A remark on this clone: The specificity of this receptor is unknown. Nothing much larger sits one base from this clone, and base qualities are not available.

The chain uses TRBV5-1 and TRBJ2-7; there is no confident call for the D gene. Sequencing used PBMCs. The TCR originated in a human donor in good health. Some clones in this sample may be carry-over from other donors' samples. The CDR3 protein sequence reads: CASSLANGEQYF. The DNA is as follows: TGCGCCAGCAGCTTGGCCAACGGGGAGCAGTACTTC.